This T cell receptor (beta chain) was captured in a study of T cell responses to AZD1222 COVID-19 vaccine. Produced via immunoSEQ multiplex PCR; TCRdb's table is partial and in-frame only. The table lists some 84,000 clones, over 80% of them singletons, with under 20% in the top ten. The CDR3 consists of 15 residues. Germline V gene lookup returns CDR1 SGHRS and CDR2 YFSETQ. The germline V and J ends were trimmed by 4 bases and 4 bases, with 17 bases remaining between them. This receptor was obtained from an adult in good health. The V and J genes are TRBV5-1 and TRBJ1-2; D is possibly TRBD1 (5 bases). The source material was peripheral blood, sampled on day 0 of AZD1222 vaccination. The CDR3 nucleotides read TGCGCCAGCAGCCGAACCGACTCCGGGGGCTATGGCTACACCTTC. The encoded protein is CASSRTDSGGYGYTF. The variable domain in full, completed from reference TRBV5-1 and TRBJ1-2, reads KAGVTQTPRYLIKTRGQQVTLSCSPISGHRSVSWYQQTPGQGLQFLFEYFSETQRNKGNFPGRFSGRQFSNSRSEMNVSTLELGDSALYLCASSRTDSGGYGYTFGSGTRLTVV.